What follows describes a single TCR beta chain. What it binds is not known. The data stem from a study of neurological immune-mediated disorders. Findings of the study overall: Expanded clones shared no identical CDR3 amino acid sequences across subjects, which suggested private TCR-beta repertoires in all groups. HTLV-1-associated myelopathy had the most TCR clonal expansion, and multiple sclerosis had the least, less than healthy controls.

TCRdb analysed the 5' RACE reads with MiXCR anew, one entry per CDR3 protein. This repertoire shows more than 25,000 distinct CDR3 sequences, under 25% found once; its top ten account for 25% to 30%. CDR3 length equals 15 residues. Trimming cost V 0 bases and J 2 bases, with 11 bases left between them. Germline CDR1 and CDR2: DFQATT and SNEGSKA (reference sequence). The source is a man aged 50 to 60 with HTLV-1-associated myelopathy (HAM/TSP). What was sequenced was CD4+ T cells from blood. The chain joins TRBV20-1 to TRBJ1-5, with D possibly TRBD1 on 5 matching bases. The CDR3 reads CSARDVGDRNQPQHF. Here the CDR3 DNA reads TGCAGTGCTAGAGATGTGGGGGACCGCAATCAGCCCCAGCATTTT.